The clone carrying this T cell receptor beta chain appeared once. This sample is part of a study of patients and donors after allogeneic stem cell transplantation. Via MiXCR, TCRdb re-called the RT-PCR reads, giving one row per CDR3 protein. The repertoire holds 150,000 to 200,000 distinct CDR3 sequences, with 30% as singletons. The CDR3 is made up of 14 amino acids. Germline V lookup: CDR1 LGHDT, CDR2 YNNKEL (reference sequence). Trimming left V 0 bases short and J 0 bases short, with 3 bases between. This sequence originates from a human donor who was either an allogeneic HSCT recipient or a stem cell or donor lymphocyte infusion donor (not recorded which). It is not recorded whose cells these are; they may come from a transplant donor. Source material: blood, either unsorted or a sorted T cell fraction (not recorded which). This chain uses TRBV3-1 with TRBJ2-1, with D uncertain. The CDR3 region has the DNA TGTGCCAGCAGCCAAGATAGCTCCTACAATGAGCAGTTCTTC. Protein product: CASSQDSSYNEQFF.